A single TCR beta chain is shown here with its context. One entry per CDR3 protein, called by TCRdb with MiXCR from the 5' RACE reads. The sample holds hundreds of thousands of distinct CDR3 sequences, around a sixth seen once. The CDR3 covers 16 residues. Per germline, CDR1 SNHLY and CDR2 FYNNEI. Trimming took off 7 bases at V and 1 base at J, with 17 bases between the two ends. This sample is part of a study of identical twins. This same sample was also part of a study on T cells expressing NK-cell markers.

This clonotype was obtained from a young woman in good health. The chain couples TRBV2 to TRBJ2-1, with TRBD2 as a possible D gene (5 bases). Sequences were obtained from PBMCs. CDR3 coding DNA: TGTGCCAGCAAGGGTGGGTTAGCGCATTCCTACAATGAGCAGTTCTTC. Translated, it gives CASKGGLAHSYNEQFF.